This T cell receptor beta chain was sequenced in a study of blood T cell repertoires in COVID-19. V shed 5 bases, J shed 1 base, and the junction held 8 bases outside the gene matches. The germline CDR1 and CDR2 sequences are SNHLY and FYNNEI. This CDR3 region has 16 residues. This table comes from immunoSEQ multiplex PCR, and its TCRdb copy is limited to in-frame clones, with some not included. Here the sample spans a few hundred thousand clones, 90% to 95% being singletons. The sequenced sample was PBMCs or T cells enriched from blood (not recorded which). This sequence was found in a woman aged 40 to 49 who had been exposed to COVID-19. The chain combines TRBV2 with TRBJ1-2; TRBD1 matches 9 bases. CDR3 in amino acids: CASSSDRGIYNYGYTF. The CDR3 DNA sequence: TGTGCCAGCAGTTCGGACAGGGGTATTTATAACTATGGCTACACCTTC.